This T cell receptor (beta chain) emerged from a study of blood T cell repertoires in COVID-19. Study-level information: PBMCs, B-cell-depleted T cells, or T cells were the source of the cDNA or gDNA that made up the material.

Trimming removed 0 bases at V and 0 bases at J, with 12 bases between. Germline lookup yields CDR1 GTSNPN and CDR2 SVGIG (reference sequence). CDR3 length equals 16 residues. This clone was seen just once. Per the original methods: The assay estimated nucleated cells by amplifying reference gene primers. The protocol was immunoSEQ multiplex PCR, while the TCRdb copy is restricted to in-frame clones and leaves out a portion. The DNA was the basis for D and trimming; V, J and clone size are from that table. This table holds approximately 84,000 clones, 70% to 90% found once. This rearrangement joins TRBV30 to TRBJ1-3; D is perhaps TRBD1 (5 bases). The TCR sequence derives from a human donor in a cohort sampled during active COVID-19. Input material: peripheral blood. The CDR3 reads CAWSVLGLLSGNTIYF. As DNA, the CDR3 is TGTGCCTGGAGTGTACTGGGACTTCTCTCTGGAAACACCATATATTTT.